This passage covers 31 T cell receptor beta chains from one sample sequenced in a study of control samples from healthy donors and cancer patients. TCRdb keeps only in-frame clones here, not all; method: immunoSEQ multiplex PCR. The sample lists over 25,000 clones, around nine tenths seen once, with 1.6% in the top ten. Sequencing was carried out using PBMCs. These receptors all come from a woman in her 40s with lung cancer.

This clone was seen more than once but under ten times. The V call is TRBV28, the J call TRBJ2-1; 11 nucleotides match TRBD1. V lost 3 bases and J lost 6; bases outside the gene matches: 4. The CDR3 consists of 15 residues. CDR1 and CDR2 (germline): MDHEN, SYDVKM. CDR3 protein: CASSLGTGGRNEQFF. In DNA form, the CDR3 reads TGTGCCAGCAGTTTGGGGACAGGGGGACGCAATGAGCAGTTCTTC. The variable domain in full, with the rest retrieved from reference TRBV28 and TRBJ2-1, is DVKVTQSSRYLVKRTGEKVFLECVQDMDHENMFWYRQDPGLGLRLIYFSYDVKMKEKGDIPEGYSVSREKKERFSLILESASTNQTSMYLCASSLGTGGRNEQFFGPGTRLTVL.

The chain combines TRBV5-4 with TRBJ1-2; D may be TRBD1 (5 bases). V shed 1 base and J shed 4 bases, with 8 bases lying between them. The CDR3 is made up of 13 amino acids. From germline, CDR1 is SGHNT and CDR2 YYREEE (reference sequence). Here the CDR3 reads CASSLRGAYGYTF. The CDR3 DNA follows: TGTGCCAGCAGCTTGAGGGGTGCCTATGGCTACACCTTC.

A note on this clone: Other DNA sequences in the same sample also yield this CDR3. The J gene is TRBJ1-2, the V gene TRBV6-1; D is ambiguous. Germline V CDR1 and CDR2: MNHNS, SASEGT. Trimming took off 2 bases at V and 4 bases at J, with 14 bases between the two ends. This CDR3 contains 15 residues. The CDR3 DNA reads as TGTGCCAGCAGTGAAATTGGAGGAACGGGCTATGGCTACACCTTC. Residues: CASSEIGGTGYGYTF.

CDR3 nucleotides: TGTGCCAGCACCCCTGCCGGGGGGGAATGGAGTGAGCAGTTCTTC. This translates into CASTPAGGEWSEQFF. This rearrangement joins TRBV28 to TRBJ2-1; 8 positions match TRBD2. The J segment lost 9 bases and the V segment lost 7 bases, leaving 14 bases of the junction unmatched. This CDR3 has 15 residues. Germline V gene data show CDR1 as MDHEN and CDR2 as SYDVKM.

The CDR3 protein is CASSAQGSDTEAFF. The CDR3 coding sequence is TGTGCCAGCAGCGCCCAGGGATCAGACACTGAAGCTTTCTTT. The rearrangement links TRBV9 to TRBJ1-1, with D maybe TRBD1 (5 bases). The V gene lost 3 bases and the J gene lost 3 bases, with 12 bases spanning the gap. The length of the CDR3 is 14 residues. Germline assignment: CDR1 SGDLS and CDR2 YYNGEE.

V and J are TRBV30 and TRBJ1-5; D call uncertain. The V and J ends lost 2 bases and 4 bases respectively, with 6 bases between them. The CDR3 has 12 residues. Germline CDR1 is GTSNPN and CDR2 is SVGIG (reference sequence). This chain's CDR3 is CAWSTGNQPQHF. In nucleotides, the CDR3 is TGTGCCTGGAGTACCGGGAATCAGCCCCAGCATTTT.

The chain has TRBV20-1 and TRBJ1-5; TRBD1 matches at 12 bases. The V and J ends lost 3 bases and 6 bases, in that order; junction bases with no gene match: 9. This CDR3 comprises 16 residues. Germline assignment: CDR1 DFQATT and CDR2 SNEGSKA (reference sequence). This chain's CDR3 is CSASTAGTGGFQPQHF. For the CDR3, the DNA is TGCAGTGCTAGTACTGCCGGGACAGGGGGCTTTCAGCCCCAGCATTTT.

The chain has TRBV27 and TRBJ1-1; D remains unclear. This CDR3 spans 13 amino acids. Trimming removed 6 bases from V and 0 bases from J, with 8 bases in between. Looked up from germline, CDR1 is MNHEY and CDR2 is SMNVEV (reference sequence). The CDR3 coding sequence is TGTGCCAGCAGACAACAGATGAACACTGAAGCTTTCTTT. Protein sequence: CASRQQMNTEAFF.

The chain has TRBV24-1 and TRBJ2-2; 8 nucleotides align to TRBD1. CDR3 size: 15 residues. The J segment lost 3 bases and the V segment lost 3 bases, leaving 2 bases of the junction unmatched. Germline V gives CDR1 KGHDR, CDR2 SFDVKD. In DNA form, the CDR3 reads TGTGCCACCAGTGATCTGGACAGGGACACCGGGGAGCTGTTTTTT. It yields the protein CATSDLDRDTGELFF.

The chain links TRBV25-1 to TRBJ1-2, with D possibly matching TRBD1 (5 bases). The CDR3 runs to 15 residues. Germline V gives CDR1 MGHDK, CDR2 SYGVNS. V was trimmed by 1 base and J by 3 bases, leaving 12 bases between them. The CDR3 coding sequence is TGTGCCAGCAGTGAATTATATGGGGGGTACTATGGCTACACCTTC. This translates into CASSELYGGYYGYTF.

This clone came up once. The chain has TRBV12-3 or TRBV12-4 and TRBJ1-2; no reliable D call. Between the trimmed V and J ends, which lost 8 bases and 4 bases, there was a span of 14 bases. This CDR3 spans 13 amino acids. The CDR3 DNA follows: TGTGCCAGCTCCCCTGAGCGTTCCTATGGCTACACCTTC. It translates to CASSPERSYGYTF.

The rearrangement links TRBV11-2 to TRBJ2-7; D is unresolved. Germline CDR1 and CDR2: SGHAT and FQNNGV. Trimming removed 2 bases from V and 5 bases from J, with 4 bases in between. This CDR3 is built from 11 residues. CDR3 DNA: TGTGCCAGCAGCTTATTCCACGAGCAGTACTTC. This translates into CASSLFHEQYF.

The rearrangement links TRBV2 to TRBJ1-1; unclear D gene. Trimming took 4 bases from V and 5 from J, leaving 8 bases between them. The CDR3 extends over 12 amino acids. The germline CDR1 and CDR2 sequences are SNHLY and FYNNEI. The CDR3 region has the DNA TGTGCCAGCAGTGTGCGGGTAACTGAAGCTTTCTTT. Its translation: CASSVRVTEAFF.

This chain's CDR3 is CASSLTGAEEQYF. As DNA, the CDR3 is TGTGCCAGCAGCTTAACCGGCGCGGAGGAGCAGTACTTC. This rearrangement joins TRBV7-9 to TRBJ2-7; no reliable D call. CDR1 and CDR2 from the germline V gene are SEHNR and FQNEAQ (reference sequence). The CDR3 consists of 13 residues. V gave up 2 bases and J gave up 7 bases, with 12 bases separating them.

CDR3 bases: TGTGCCAGCAGTGACGCGGGGGGGCAAACAGATACGCAGTATTTT. It is translated as CASSDAGGQTDTQYF. The chain employs TRBV6-4 and TRBJ2-3; the match to TRBD2 covers 9 bases. The CDR3 has 15 residues. V lost 2 bases, J lost 3 bases, and 3 bases stayed unmatched. CDR1 MRHNA and CDR2 SNTAGT come from the germline V gene.

The J gene is TRBJ2-3, the V gene TRBV18; D might be TRBD1 (6 bases). V was shortened by 3 bases and J by 2 bases, with 15 bases between the two germline ends. The CDR3 is made up of 16 amino acids. Germline CDR1 KGHSH, CDR2 LQKENI. In nucleotides, the CDR3 is TGTGCCAGCTCACCTCGAAGAAGACAGGTCACAGATACGCAGTATTTT. This gives the protein CASSPRRRQVTDTQYF.

The CDR3 region has the DNA TGTGCCAGCAGCTTGTATCAGGGGGCAGTAAACATTCAGTACTTC. Amino acids: CASSLYQGAVNIQYF. The genes are TRBV5-4 and TRBJ2-4; TRBD1 agrees at 8 bases. The V gene's germline CDR1 is SGHNT and CDR2 YYREEE (reference sequence). The CDR3 spans 15 residues. Trimming at V came to 1 base and at J to 6 bases, leaving 6 bases not matched to a gene.

The sample holds a few counts of this clone. The chain couples TRBV5-4 to TRBJ1-6, with D uncertain. Germline CDR1 is SGHNT and CDR2 is YYREEE (reference sequence). The CDR3 extends over 13 amino acids. Trimming cost V 5 bases and J 5 bases, with 8 bases left between them. CDR3 nucleotides: TGTGCCAGCAGACGTGGGGATAATTCACCCCTCCACTTT. The encoded protein is CASRRGDNSPLHF. Combining the CDR3 with reference TRBV5-4 and TRBJ1-6 gives the whole variable domain ETGVTQSPTHLIKTRGQQVTLRCSSQSGHNTVSWYQQALGQGPQFIFQYYREEENGRGNFPPRFSGLQFPNYSSELNVNALELDDSALYLCASRRGDNSPLHFGNGTRLTVT.

V gene TRBV30 combines with J gene TRBJ1-1; D might be TRBD1 (5 bases). This CDR3 has 14 residues. Germline loops: CDR1 GTSNPN, CDR2 SVGIG (reference sequence). V lost 4 bases, J lost 1 base, and 13 bases lay in between. In DNA form, the CDR3 reads TGTGCCTGGAATATCAGGGTGAGGAACACTGAAGCTTTCTTT. Its protein product is CAWNIRVRNTEAFF.

The chain links TRBV11-2 to TRBJ2-1, with TRBD2 matching 11 bases. Germline loops: CDR1 SGHAT, CDR2 FQNNGV. Germline trimming cut 5 bases from V and 0 bases from J; bases unmatched to any gene: 3. The CDR3 totals 16 residues. The CDR3 DNA follows: TGTGCCAGCAGCCCCGGGACTAGCGGCTCCTACAATGAGCAGTTCTTC. It encodes CASSPGTSGSYNEQFF.

This chain uses TRBV28 with TRBJ1-2; 9 bases are shared with TRBD1. From germline, CDR1 is MDHEN and CDR2 SYDVKM. The V gene end was trimmed by 3 bases and the J gene end by 7 bases; junction bases not matched to a gene: 6. The CDR3 sequence is 14 residues long. CDR3 loop: CASSFKQGAFGYTF. CDR3 nucleotides: TGTGCCAGCAGTTTCAAACAGGGGGCCTTTGGCTACACCTTC.

This rearrangement joins TRBV7-8 to TRBJ1-2; 9 bases agree with TRBD1. V lost 7 bases, J lost 5 bases, and 17 bases stayed unmatched. Germline V gives CDR1 SGHVS, CDR2 FQNEAQ. There are 17 residues in the CDR3. The DNA of the CDR3 is TGTGCCAGCACCGGCCCGGGACAGGGCCTAGGAGGGTATGGCTACACCTTC. Its translation: CASTGPGQGLGGYGYTF.

This clone was detected only once. The chain joins TRBV7-3 to TRBJ2-2; 7 positions agree with TRBD1. The CDR3 totals 13 residues. The V segment lost 2 bases and the J segment 6 bases; nucleotides outside the gene matches: 0. Germline-derived CDR1 and CDR2 are SGHTA and FQGTGA. The CDR3 DNA reads TGTGCCAGCAGCTTAGACAGGGCCGGGGAGCTGTTTTTT. It is translated as CASSLDRAGELFF.

This clone was observed a single time. This rearrangement joins TRBV19 to TRBJ2-2; D might be TRBD2 (5 bases). Germline CDR1 reads LNHDA; CDR2 reads SQIVND (reference sequence). V lost 4 bases and J 3 bases, leaving 9 bases between the germline ends. The CDR3 extends over 14 amino acids. DNA of the CDR3: TGTGCCAGTAGTAAGAGGGCGGACACCGGGGAGCTGTTTTTT. This codes for CASSKRADTGELFF.

CDR3 loop: CATSRYRSGSNEQYF. Written as DNA, the CDR3 is TGTGCCACCAGCAGATACAGATCCGGGAGCAACGAGCAGTACTTC. The rearrangement joins TRBV15 to TRBJ2-7; TRBD2 might be the D (6 bases). V was shortened by 2 bases and J by 5 bases, with 16 bases between the two germline ends. Germline CDR1 and CDR2: LNHNV and YYDKDF (reference sequence). The CDR3 spans 15 residues. Based on the CDR3 plus reference TRBV15 and TRBJ2-7, the full variable domain is DAMVIQNPRYQVTQFGKPVTLSCSQTLNHNVMYWYQQKSSQAPKLLFHYYDKDFNNEADTPDNFQSRRPNTSFCFLDIRSPGLGDTAMYLCATSRYRSGSNEQYFGPGTRLTVT.

This chain joins TRBV27 and TRBJ2-3; D gene uncertain. The germline gives CDR1 MNHEY, CDR2 SMNVEV (reference sequence). The CDR3 runs 14 residues. V lost 2 bases and J lost 0, with 6 bases in between. The CDR3 reads CASSLRGSTDTQYF. In nucleotides, the CDR3 is TGTGCCAGCAGTTTACGCGGCAGCACAGATACGCAGTATTTT.

This clone was seen once. J is TRBJ1-1 and V is TRBV3-1 (or the pseudogene TRBV3-2), with D perhaps matching TRBD1 (6 bases). V was trimmed by 6 bases and J by 1 base, leaving 21 bases between them. The CDR3 has 17 residues. Germline-derived CDR1 and CDR2 are LGHDT and YNNKEL (reference sequence). CDR3 amino acids: CASSLKSRQEGNTEAFF. The CDR3 DNA reads as TGTGCCAGCAGTCTCAAATCCAGACAGGAGGGGAACACTGAAGCTTTCTTT.

The J gene is TRBJ1-1, the V gene TRBV30, with unresolved D. The CDR3 is 13 amino acids. Deletions cut 5 bases from V and 6 bases from J, with 16 bases between. Germline V gives CDR1 GTSNPN, CDR2 SVGIG (reference sequence). The CDR3 spells CAWSTRVAAEAFF. CDR3 nucleotide sequence: TGTGCCTGGTCAACAAGGGTTGCCGCTGAAGCTTTCTTT. The variable domain in full, with the rest retrieved from reference TRBV30 and TRBJ1-1, is SQTIHQWPATLVQPVGSPLSLECTVEGTSNPNLYWYRQAAGRGLQLLFYSVGIGQISSEVPQNLSASRPQDRQFILSSKKLLLSDSGFYLCAWSTRVAAEAFFGQGTRLTVV.

V usage is TRBV7-2 and J usage is TRBJ1-2; 7 bases map to TRBD1. The length of the CDR3 is 12 residues. Germline V gene lookup returns CDR1 SGHTA and CDR2 FQGNSA. V was clipped by 5 bases and J by 8 bases; unmatched bases: 5. CDR3 sequence: CASSLDREGYTF. The CDR3 DNA reads TGTGCCAGCAGCCTAGACAGGGAAGGCTACACCTTC.

The chain couples TRBV7-7 to TRBJ2-7; possibly TRBD1 or TRBD2 for D (5 bases each). Germline CDR1 reads SSHAT; CDR2 reads FNYEAQ (reference sequence). Deletions cut 2 bases from V and 5 bases from J, with 10 bases between. The CDR3 runs to 13 residues. The CDR3 DNA reads as TGTGCCAGCAGCTTATCGGGGACCCACGAGCAGTACTTC. This gives the protein CASSLSGTHEQYF.

The chain recombines TRBV12-5 with TRBJ1-1; the match to TRBD1 covers 7 bases. There are 14 residues in the CDR3. Germline CDR1 and CDR2: LGHNT and FRNRAP. J lost 0 bases, V lost 7 bases, and 5 bases had no gene match. In nucleotides, the CDR3 is TGTGCTAGTGTCTTGGACAGGATGAACACTGAAGCTTTCTTT. Protein product: CASVLDRMNTEAFF.